This is a list of T cell receptor beta chains from one sample in a study of human T cells and chemical hapten exposure. TCRdb reanalysed the RACE reads using MiXCR and keeps one entry per CDR3 protein. The sample carries some 40,000 distinct CDR3 sequences, 3% to 4.5% recorded once. Sequenced sample: whole blood. These receptor sequences come from a human donor in good health. Some clones in this sample may be carry-over from other donors' samples. Each CDR3 is given with its conserved first and last residue. The order of the fields is J gene, V gene, CDR3 protein.

j_gene: TRBJ1-1
v_gene: TRBV30
CDR3aa: CAWSYGGTEAFF

j_gene: TRBJ1-2
v_gene: TRBV10-3
CDR3aa: CAIRGTWGGYTF

j_gene: TRBJ2-1
v_gene: TRBV6-5
CDR3aa: CASSYRGLAGHGEQFF

j_gene: TRBJ1-6
v_gene: TRBV20-1
CDR3aa: CSARGPPSYPRRDNSPLHF

j_gene: TRBJ2-1
v_gene: TRBV18
CDR3aa: CASSPPASGRDYNEQFF

j_gene: TRBJ2-7
v_gene: TRBV6-5
CDR3aa: CASSYVGGFYEQYF

j_gene: TRBJ2-1
v_gene: TRBV6-6
CDR3aa: CASSYRVQAPHNEQFF

j_gene: TRBJ2-1
v_gene: TRBV27
CDR3aa: CASSIMRGWGEQFF

j_gene: TRBJ2-6
v_gene: TRBV27
CDR3aa: CASSSGTAALFANVLTF

j_gene: TRBJ2-4
v_gene: TRBV25-1
CDR3aa: CASSDQGIAKNIQYF

j_gene: TRBJ2-1
v_gene: TRBV10-3
CDR3aa: CAISQRESSYNEQFF

j_gene: TRBJ1-2
v_gene: TRBV5-1
CDR3aa: CASSVGQGIYGYTF

j_gene: TRBJ1-5
v_gene: TRBV28
CDR3aa: CASSRTLGQTNQPQHF

j_gene: TRBJ2-7
v_gene: TRBV28
CDR3aa: CASSDRTGSSYEQYF

j_gene: TRBJ1-5
v_gene: TRBV2
CDR3aa: CASSGRARGNQPQHF

j_gene: TRBJ2-6
v_gene: TRBV27
CDR3aa: CASSLSPGGLGSGANVLTF

j_gene: TRBJ1-5
v_gene: TRBV29-1
CDR3aa: CSVQGPDQPQHF

j_gene: TRBJ2-2
v_gene: TRBV29-1
CDR3aa: CSVGQGTVFGELFF

j_gene: TRBJ2-7
v_gene: TRBV10-3
CDR3aa: CAIGGRGPSYEQYF

j_gene: TRBJ2-7
v_gene: TRBV5-1
CDR3aa: CASSPWRGTHEQYF

j_gene: TRBJ1-2
v_gene: TRBV24-1
CDR3aa: CATSDPSGTAYGYTF

j_gene: TRBJ2-5
v_gene: TRBV7-2
CDR3aa: CASSLGGSGRGETQYF

j_gene: TRBJ2-1
v_gene: TRBV3-1
CDR3aa: CASSQALTLGLARNEQFF

j_gene: TRBJ2-5
v_gene: TRBV29-1
CDR3aa: CSVRTGGRETQYF

j_gene: TRBJ1-5
v_gene: TRBV27
CDR3aa: CASRGAAGVNQPQHF